Sequencing of this T cell receptor beta chain was carried out in a study of STAT3 mutations in large granular lymphocyte leukemia. Looking at the study overall: Roughly half the longitudinally sequenced T-LGLL patients had canonical STAT3 mutations.

Each sample's TCRbeta library yielded on average around 42,000 productive templates. TCRdb keeps only in-frame clones here, not all; method: immunoSEQ multiplex PCR. The sample contains around 5,400 clones, roughly 50% of which appear only once. As concerns this clone: The target antigen is unknown.

CDR3 length: 17 residues. Germline V gene data show CDR1 as GTSNPN and CDR2 as SVGIG (reference sequence). Trimming at V came to 8 bases and at J to 2 bases, leaving 16 bases not matched to a gene. Regarding the study as a whole: Sampling intervals varied between patients and samples. At least one immunodominant TCR beta clonotype appeared in every T-cell large granular lymphocyte leukemia patient.

V gene TRBV30 combines with J gene TRBJ2-1; 9 positions match TRBD1. The source of this sequence is a woman aged 70-85 years with T-cell large granular lymphocyte leukemia. Some clones in this sample may be carry-over from other donors' samples. Sample: peripheral blood mononuclear cells. CDR3 nucleotides: TGTGCCGCAACAGGGGGCCAGCGGACTATCACCTACAATGAGCAGTTCTTC. As protein: CAATGGQRTITYNEQFF.